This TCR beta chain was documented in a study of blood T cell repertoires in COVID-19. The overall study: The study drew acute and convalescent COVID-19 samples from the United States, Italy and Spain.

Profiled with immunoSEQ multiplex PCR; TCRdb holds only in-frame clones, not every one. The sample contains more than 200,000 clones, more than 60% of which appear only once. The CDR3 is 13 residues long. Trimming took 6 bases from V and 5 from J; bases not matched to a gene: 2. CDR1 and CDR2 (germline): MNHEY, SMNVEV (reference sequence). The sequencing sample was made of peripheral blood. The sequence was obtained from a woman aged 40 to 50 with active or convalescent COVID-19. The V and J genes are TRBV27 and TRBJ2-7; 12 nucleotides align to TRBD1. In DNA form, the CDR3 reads TGTGCCAGCAGGGGACAGGGGGCGAACGAGCAGTACTTC. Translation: CASRGQGANEQYF.